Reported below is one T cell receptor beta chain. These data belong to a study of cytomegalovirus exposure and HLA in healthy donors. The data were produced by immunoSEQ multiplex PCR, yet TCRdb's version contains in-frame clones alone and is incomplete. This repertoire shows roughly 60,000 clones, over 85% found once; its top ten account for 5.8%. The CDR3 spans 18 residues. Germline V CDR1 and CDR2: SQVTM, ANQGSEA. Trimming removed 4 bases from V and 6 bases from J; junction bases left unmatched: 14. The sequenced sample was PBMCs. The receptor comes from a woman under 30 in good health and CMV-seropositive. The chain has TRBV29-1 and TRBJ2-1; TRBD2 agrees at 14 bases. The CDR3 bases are TGCAGCGTTGCGTTTGGGACTAGCGGGAGTATGATAAGCAATGAGCAGTTCTTC. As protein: CSVAFGTSGSMISNEQFF.